A selection of T cell receptor beta chains follows, all from one sample in a study of T-cell reconstitution after alpha-beta-depleted transplantation in children. TCRdb reprocessed the PCR reads via MiXCR and lists one record per CDR3 protein. The sample carries 250,000 to 400,000 distinct CDR3 sequences, around 25% recorded once. Specimen: PBMCs, mostly from graft donor cells, collected 180 days after TCRalphabeta/CD19-depleted stem cell transplant. The receptors originated from a male patient between 10 and 17 years old who had a stem cell transplant for acute lymphoblastic leukemia, so the T cells may come from the graft donor. The CDR3 runs from the conserved cysteine through the conserved F or W. Fields, in order: J gene, D gene, V gene, clone size, CDR3 protein, CDR3 DNA. The D gene is left open where the match is weak. The listing skips clone size in some rows; elsewhere it reads once, few, many or a size class.

J gene: TRBJ2-5
D gene: TRBD1
V gene: TRBV20-1
clone size: few
CDR3 protein: CSATVPTGEIETQYF
CDR3 DNA: TGCAGTGCTACCGTACCTACAGGGGAGATAGAGACCCAGTACTTC

J gene: TRBJ2-7
D gene: -
V gene: TRBV20-1
clone size: -
CDR3 protein: CSAFSGALNYEQYF
CDR3 DNA: TGCAGTGCCTTCTCCGGAGCTCTTAACTACGAGCAGTACTTC

J gene: TRBJ1-5
D gene: -
V gene: TRBV5-1
clone size: -
CDR3 protein: CASSFQVEGPQHF
CDR3 DNA: TGCGCCAGCAGCTTCCAGGTCGAGGGGCCCCAGCATTTT

J gene: TRBJ2-1
D gene: -
V gene: TRBV5-1
clone size: many
CDR3 protein: CASSLESPSGNEQFF
CDR3 DNA: TGCGCCAGCAGCTTGGAGTCCCCATCGGGGAATGAGCAGTTCTTC

J gene: TRBJ2-3
D gene: TRBD2
V gene: TRBV20-1
clone size: few
CDR3 protein: CSATHSGRLDTQYF
CDR3 DNA: TGCAGTGCTACCCATAGCGGGAGGCTAGATACGCAGTATTTT

J gene: TRBJ2-3
D gene: TRBD2
V gene: TRBV5-1
clone size: -
CDR3 protein: CASSPTSGPSTDTQYF
CDR3 DNA: TGCGCCAGCAGCCCCACTAGCGGGCCTAGCACAGATACGCAGTATTTT

J gene: TRBJ2-7
D gene: -
V gene: TRBV27
clone size: -
CDR3 protein: CASSFKRREPYEQYF
CDR3 DNA: TGTGCCAGCAGTTTTAAAAGGCGGGAACCCTACGAGCAGTACTTC

J gene: TRBJ2-4
D gene: -
V gene: TRBV28
clone size: few
CDR3 protein: CASSFLSGPIAKNIQYF
CDR3 DNA: TGTGCCAGCAGTTTTTTATCGGGACCGATAGCCAAAAACATTCAGTACTTC

J gene: TRBJ2-1
D gene: -
V gene: TRBV4-1
clone size: few
CDR3 protein: CASSQVGEDEQFF
CDR3 DNA: TGCGCCAGCAGCCAAGTGGGAGAAGATGAGCAGTTCTTC

J gene: TRBJ2-3
D gene: TRBD2
V gene: TRBV20-1
clone size: -
CDR3 protein: CSAEQPGAGGHLDTQYF
CDR3 DNA: TGCAGTGCTGAACAGCCGGGGGCGGGAGGGCATTTGGATACGCAGTATTTT

J gene: TRBJ2-2
D gene: -
V gene: TRBV6-5
clone size: -
CDR3 protein: CASSYRAPTGELFF
CDR3 DNA: TGTGCCAGCAGTTATAGGGCACCGACCGGGGAGCTGTTTTTT

J gene: TRBJ2-7
D gene: TRBD2
V gene: TRBV29-1
clone size: few
CDR3 protein: CSVAGKTSGRPYEQYF
CDR3 DNA: TGCAGCGTGGCGGGCAAGACTAGCGGGAGACCCTACGAGCAGTACTTC

J gene: TRBJ2-1
D gene: -
V gene: TRBV12-3/TRBV12-4
clone size: -
CDR3 protein: CASSPRTQSSYNEQFF
CDR3 DNA: TGTGCCAGCAGCCCCCGAACTCAAAGCTCCTACAATGAGCAGTTCTTC

J gene: TRBJ2-7
D gene: -
V gene: TRBV12-3/TRBV12-4
clone size: few
CDR3 protein: CASSLMDRSYEQYF
CDR3 DNA: TGTGCCAGCAGTTTAATGGACCGCTCCTACGAGCAGTACTTC

J gene: TRBJ1-1
D gene: -
V gene: TRBV20-1
clone size: few
CDR3 protein: CSATSAGVEAFF
CDR3 DNA: TGCAGTGCTACCTCGGCGGGGGTCGAAGCTTTCTTT

J gene: TRBJ1-5
D gene: -
V gene: TRBV2
clone size: -
CDR3 protein: CASKRGRNQPQHF
CDR3 DNA: TGTGCCAGCAAAAGGGGACGGAATCAGCCCCAGCATTTT

J gene: TRBJ2-1
D gene: TRBD2
V gene: TRBV20-1
clone size: -
CDR3 protein: CSASSLAGVVADNEQFF
CDR3 DNA: TGCAGTGCTAGTTCCCTAGCGGGAGTGGTCGCGGACAATGAGCAGTTCTTC